The following is a T cell receptor beta chain sequence with its context. It has no known antigen specificity. Per-nucleotide qualities are absent, and no much larger clonotype sits a single base away. The library was prepared using the immunoSEQ multiplex PCR assay. Concerning the study's data processing: A statistical classification framework was built to diagnose cytomegalovirus status from the catalog of TCR beta chain sequences. TCRdb took over this immuneACCESS table, retaining in-frame rearrangements with V and J assigned. Such tables are incomplete; in checked studies, under half of the missing clones stem from an unresolved V gene, and the remainder is unexplained. D and trimming come from the DNA, and the V and J calls and clone size come from that table. Across this sample there are 70,000 or so clones, with nearly 95% seen only once. The leading ten clones occupy approximately 1.5% of the sample.

The donors were included in the validation cohort of over a hundred subjects, a group kept apart from the approximately 690-subject first cohort. At the junction V is shortened by 10 bases and J by 10 bases, with 17 bases in between. The germline V gene sets CDR1 to SNHLY and CDR2 to FYNNEI. The CDR3 has 11 amino acids, counting the end cysteine and phenylalanine. The retained sequence is limited to the CDR3, 33 bases, with the frame set at the first base. The data are from a study of cytomegalovirus exposure and HLA in healthy donors (dated by TCRdb to about 2017). Study-level background: A later analysis indicated that the 120 or so validation repertoires were generated on the platform also employed for the 666 repertoires of the first cohort. Along with the roughly 610-subject first cohort, a separate validation cohort of some 130 different subjects was used. The study was designed to test whether signatures of past pathogen exposure could be identified by cataloging public T cell receptors. High-throughput TCR immunosequencing, statistical association of individual TCRs with disease status, and machine learning were combined to predict cytomegalovirus infection status.

The paper's findings and limits, for the study overall: Most TCR sequences were observed very rarely across donors, whereas some public TCRs were present in many individuals. It was suggested by the authors that the approach could potentially be generalized to other disease states and immunological phenotypes. The classifier was reported to diagnose cytomegalovirus status with high specificity and sensitivity in both the original cohort and the validation cohort. A few of the identified cytomegalovirus-associated TCR beta chains were confirmed in vitro to be specific for cytomegalovirus antigens. A later analysis lacked HLA typing for the validation cohort, so it scored co-occurrence in that cohort across all 120 or so repertoires. A total of fewer than 200 TCR beta chains were listed by the study as associated with cytomegalovirus. In a later analysis, TCRs clustered in the first cohort were found to also tend to co-occur in the 120 or so validation repertoires, with 85% to 95% of cluster scores above 0.

The sequenced material came from PBMCs. The receptor was isolated from a man aged 18 to 30 in good health and CMV-seropositive. This sequence uses TRBV2 and TRBJ2-7; the D region possibly corresponds to TRBD2 (5 bases align). The nucleotides are TGTGCCACCGGTAGCGATCATGTCCAGTACTTC. Its amino acids are CATGSDHVQYF.